The 26 T cell receptor beta chains below all came from one sample that was sequenced in a study of blood T cell repertoires in COVID-19. Method: immunoSEQ multiplex PCR; TCRdb's copy keeps in-frame clones and lacks some. The table records around 190,000 clones, approximately 84% of them present only once. The sequenced sample consisted of peripheral blood. The origin of the receptors is a woman older than 75 with acute or convalescent COVID-19.

The V call is TRBV7-8, the J call TRBJ2-1, with TRBD1 matching over 7 bases. Germline trimming cut 3 bases from V and 14 bases from J; bases unmatched to any gene: 7. The CDR3 spans 12 residues. Germline values: CDR1 SGHVS, CDR2 FQNEAQ. CDR3 in DNA: TGTGCCAGCAGCTTCCGACAGGGCGCGGAGTTCTTC. It translates to CASSFRQGAEFF.

The chain carries TRBV5-1 and TRBJ1-1; D is ambiguous. The CDR3 contains 15 residues. Germline V gene sequence: CDR1 SGHRS, CDR2 YFSETQ. V was clipped by 2 bases and J by 2 bases, with 13 bases between them. CDR3 sequence: CASSLSSGINTEAFF. DNA of the CDR3: TGCGCCAGCAGCTTATCTTCGGGTATAAACACTGAAGCTTTCTTT.

V usage is TRBV5-1 and J usage is TRBJ2-5; D is possibly TRBD1 (6 bases). The CDR3 loop spans 15 amino acids. Germline V lookup: CDR1 SGHRS, CDR2 YFSETQ. Trimming left V 4 bases short and J 4 bases short, with 17 bases between. The CDR3 DNA reads TGCGCCAGCAGCCCCCTAGCTGTAGGGGGAGAGACCCAGTACTTC. It codes for CASSPLAVGGETQYF.

This clone has just one count. The chain is built from TRBV7-2 and TRBJ2-1; D unresolved. The CDR3 length is 12 residues. V lost 2 bases to trimming and J lost 6 bases, with 5 bases between them. CDR1 SGHTA and CDR2 FQGNSA come from the germline V gene. Here the CDR3 DNA reads TGTGCCAGCAGCTTAACAACCAATGAGCAGTTCTTC. Its protein is CASSLTTNEQFF.

The rearrangement uses TRBV10-3 and TRBJ1-1; D is perhaps TRBD1 (6 bases). This CDR3 is 15 amino acids long. Trimming pared 3 bases from V and 6 bases from J, leaving 17 bases between. Germline loops: CDR1 ENHRY, CDR2 SYGVKD. The CDR3 bases are TGTGCCATCAGTGACCCCTTAAAGGGGGTCGCTGAAGCTTTCTTT. It yields the protein CAISDPLKGVAEAFF.

The chain recombines TRBV4-3 with TRBJ2-7; 14 bases are shared with TRBD2. V lost 3 bases and J lost 0; bases outside the gene matches: 1. Per the germline V gene, CDR1 is LGHNA and CDR2 is YSLEER. The CDR3 length is 16 residues. The CDR3: CASSHGLAGGSYEQYF. The CDR3, as DNA: TGCGCCAGCAGCCACGGACTAGCGGGAGGCTCCTACGAGCAGTACTTC.

The chain combines TRBV5-1 with TRBJ1-6, with TRBD1 matching over 10 bases. Germline V gene data show CDR1 as SGHRS and CDR2 as YFSETQ. CDR3 length: 15 amino acids. With V trimmed by 4 bases and J by 10 bases, 8 bases remained unmatched. CDR3 sequence reads: CASSTRTGGASPLHF. Written as DNA, the CDR3 is TGCGCCAGCAGCACTAGGACAGGGGGAGCATCACCCCTCCACTTT.

This chain uses TRBV6-5 with TRBJ2-5; D perhaps matches TRBD2 (5 bases). There are 13 residues in the CDR3. Trimming took off 7 bases at V and 1 base at J, with 10 bases between the two ends. Germline values: CDR1 MNHEY, CDR2 SVGAGI. CDR3 DNA: TGTGCCAGCAAGTACGGGATCCAAGAGACCCAGTACTTC. This sequence encodes CASKYGIQETQYF.

The rearrangement uses TRBV19 and TRBJ1-1; 9 bases are a match to TRBD1. V gave up 4 bases and J gave up 11 bases; unmatched junction bases: 5. Germline values: CDR1 LNHDA, CDR2 SQIVND (reference sequence). The CDR3 contains 12 residues. The CDR3 is CASSNWDRVAFF. CDR3 in DNA: TGTGCCAGTAGTAACTGGGACAGGGTCGCTTTCTTT.

This clone was observed a single time. The CDR3 coding sequence is TGTGCCAGCAGCGTATCCCCAGCGGTTTCCTACGAGCAGTACTTC. Residues: CASSVSPAVSYEQYF. The chain employs TRBV9 and TRBJ2-7, with D tentatively TRBD2 (5 bases). Trimming took 1 base from V and 1 from J, leaving 12 bases between them. Germline V gene sequence: CDR1 SGDLS, CDR2 YYNGEE. There are 15 residues in the CDR3.

This clone is a singleton in its sample. The rearrangement uses TRBV7-9 and TRBJ2-7; 9 bases agree with TRBD2. J was trimmed by 1 base and V by 0 bases; bases with no gene match: 4. The CDR3 contains 16 residues. Germline assignment: CDR1 SEHNR and CDR2 FQNEAQ (reference sequence). CDR3 residues: CASSLASTSGSYEQYF. In nucleotides, the CDR3 is TGTGCCAGCAGCTTAGCGTCGACTAGCGGATCCTACGAGCAGTACTTC.

This clone was seen a handful of times. The chain carries TRBV3-1 (or the pseudogene TRBV3-2) and TRBJ1-2; D uncertain. This CDR3 is 14 amino acids long. V was cut by 6 bases and J by 3 bases, with 14 bases left in between. Per the germline V gene, CDR1 is LGHDT and CDR2 is YNNKEL (reference sequence). The DNA of the CDR3 is TGTGCCAGCAGTCCCGTCGGGTTCGACTATGGCTACACCTTC. This codes for CASSPVGFDYGYTF.

CDR3 nucleotide sequence: TGTGCCAGTAGTATAGTCGGAGGGGAAGACGGCTACACCTTC. This codes for CASSIVGGEDGYTF. J is TRBJ1-2 and V is TRBV19; possible D gene TRBD1, 5 bases. Germline V gene lookup returns CDR1 LNHDA and CDR2 SQIVND (reference sequence). Trimming left V 1 base short and J 8 bases short, with 14 bases between. The CDR3 extends over 14 amino acids.

This chain joins TRBV7-9 and TRBJ1-1; 7 nucleotides line up with TRBD1. From germline, CDR1 is SEHNR and CDR2 FQNEAQ (reference sequence). The length of the CDR3 is 15 residues. The junction had 13 bases not matched to a gene; V was cut back by 5 bases and J by 7 bases. DNA for the CDR3: TGTGCCAGCAGCCCAACTGCAGACAGGGTGGATGAAGCTTTCTTT. Protein sequence: CASSPTADRVDEAFF.

V and J are TRBV19 and TRBJ1-2, with D tentatively TRBD1 (5 bases). Germline V gene data show CDR1 as LNHDA and CDR2 as SQIVND (reference sequence). V was shortened by 6 bases and J by 7 bases, with 12 bases between the two germline ends. The CDR3 runs 12 residues. In DNA, the CDR3 is TGTGCCAGTAGGCTAGGGGTTCGTGGCTACACCTTC. Its translation is CASRLGVRGYTF.

DNA of the CDR3: TGTGCCAGCAGGAGGGTGCAGGCCGGGGACGAGCAGTACTTC. Protein: CASRRVQAGDEQYF. V gene TRBV6-5 combines with J gene TRBJ2-7; D perhaps matches TRBD2 (5 bases). Germline loops: CDR1 MNHEY, CDR2 SVGAGI. The CDR3 is 14 residues long. The germline V and J ends were trimmed by 6 bases and 5 bases, with 17 bases remaining between them.

J is TRBJ2-3 and V is TRBV5-4; possible D gene TRBD2, 6 bases. Germline V gene data show CDR1 as SGHNT and CDR2 as YYREEE (reference sequence). Trimming shortened V by 4 bases and J by 6 bases, and 18 bases separated the two germline ends. This CDR3 has 15 amino acids. The CDR3 is CASSHGTPSTDTQYF. The CDR3 region has the DNA TGTGCCAGCAGCCACGGGACTCCTTCCACGGATACGCAGTATTTT.

The chain joins TRBV5-1 to TRBJ2-6, with unresolved D. Per germline, CDR1 SGHRS and CDR2 YFSETQ. The CDR3 consists of 14 residues. The V end lost 4 bases, the J end lost 3 bases, and 8 bases lay between the germline ends. In nucleotides, the CDR3 is TGCGCCAGCAGCCTAGTGGTTGGGGCCAACGTCCTGACTTTC. Translated: CASSLVVGANVLTF.

This clone was counted once. The chain employs TRBV27 and TRBJ2-7, with D unclear. The germline V gene encodes CDR1 MNHEY and CDR2 SMNVEV (reference sequence). V was trimmed by 6 bases and J by 4 bases, leaving 10 bases between them. The CDR3 extends over 12 amino acids. Here the CDR3 reads CASSQYGYEQYF. The DNA of the CDR3 is TGTGCCAGCAGCCAATACGGTTACGAGCAGTACTTC.

This chain links TRBV15 with TRBJ1-4; possible D gene TRBD1, 5 bases. Trimming stripped 0 bases from V and 3 bases from J, with 8 bases between. Germline loops: CDR1 LNHNV, CDR2 YYDKDF (reference sequence). This CDR3 has 15 amino acids. The CDR3 reads CATSRDQGPNEKLFF. In nucleotides, the CDR3 is TGTGCCACCAGCAGAGATCAGGGCCCTAATGAAAAACTGTTTTTT.

The CDR3 DNA is TGTGCCAGCAGCTTGGGAGTCGCGAACACTGAAGCTTTCTTT. It codes for CASSLGVANTEAFF. The chain uses TRBV5-5 and TRBJ1-1; D uncertain. Germline values: CDR1 SGHKS, CDR2 YYEKEE (reference sequence). This CDR3 region has 14 residues. V was shortened by 0 bases and J by 1 base, with 7 bases between the two germline ends.

The chain combines TRBV30 with TRBJ2-2; 8 nucleotides align to TRBD2. With V trimmed by 1 base and J by 0 bases, 16 bases remained unmatched. The germline V gene encodes CDR1 GTSNPN and CDR2 SVGIG (reference sequence). The CDR3 spans 20 residues. CDR3 bases: TGTGCCTGGAGTGGGGGTTTGGGGTCAGCGGGAGTCACGAACACCGGGGAGCTGTTTTTT. Translating gives CAWSGGLGSAGVTNTGELFF.

The V gene is TRBV5-8, the J gene TRBJ1-5; maybe TRBD1 (5 bases). Trimming pared 6 bases from V and 0 bases from J, leaving 16 bases between. Per germline, CDR1 SGHTS and CDR2 YDEGEE. There are 16 residues in the CDR3. The CDR3 DNA reads TGTGCCAGCACCCCGGGGGATGGTTATAGCAATCAGCCCCAGCATTTT. This gives the protein CASTPGDGYSNQPQHF.

This chain uses TRBV6-5 with TRBJ2-2; D ambiguous. The CDR3 loop spans 15 amino acids. The germline V gene has CDR1 MNHEY and CDR2 SVGAGI. Trimming left V 6 bases short and J 8 bases short, with 19 bases between. Here the CDR3 DNA reads TGTGCCAGCAGGCAACGCGTCCCCCCTTTTGGGGAGCTGTTTTTT. As protein: CASRQRVPPFGELFF.

The chain joins TRBV6-6 to TRBJ1-1; D may be TRBD1 (5 bases). Germline CDR1 is MNHNY and CDR2 is SVGAGI (reference sequence). The CDR3 is 14 amino acids. Trimming stripped 7 bases from V and 3 bases from J, with 15 bases between. CDR3 sequence: CASNPLGGYTEAFF. CDR3 bases: TGTGCCAGCAATCCCTTGGGGGGGTACACTGAAGCTTTCTTT.

DNA for the CDR3: TGTGCCAGCAGCGTCGGACAGGGAAGGAATGAAAAACTGTTTTTT. Its protein product is CASSVGQGRNEKLFF. The chain carries TRBV7-8 and TRBJ1-4; 8 bases map to TRBD1. The J segment lost 5 bases and the V segment lost 5 bases, leaving 7 bases of the junction unmatched. Germline V CDR1 and CDR2: SGHVS, FQNEAQ. The CDR3 contains 15 residues. Complete variable domain (other parts from reference TRBV7-8 and TRBJ1-4): GAGVSQSPRYKVAKRGQDVALRCDPISGHVSLFWYQQALGQGPEFLTYFQNEAQLDKSGLPSDRFFAERPEGSVSTLKIQRTQQEDSAVYLCASSVGQGRNEKLFFGSGTQLSVL.